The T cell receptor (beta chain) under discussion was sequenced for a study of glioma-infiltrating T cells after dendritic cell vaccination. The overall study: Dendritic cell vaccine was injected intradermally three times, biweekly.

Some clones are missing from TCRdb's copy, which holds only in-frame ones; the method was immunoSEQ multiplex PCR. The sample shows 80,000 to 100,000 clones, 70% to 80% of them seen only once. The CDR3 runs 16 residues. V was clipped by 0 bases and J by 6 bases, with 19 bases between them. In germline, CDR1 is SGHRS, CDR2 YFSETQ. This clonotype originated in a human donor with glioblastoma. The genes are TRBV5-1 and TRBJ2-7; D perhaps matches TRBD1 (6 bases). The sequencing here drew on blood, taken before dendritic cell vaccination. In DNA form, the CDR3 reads TGCGCCAGCAGCTTGGGTCGCGGACAGCTCCACTCCGAGCAGTACTTC. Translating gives CASSLGRGQLHSEQYF.